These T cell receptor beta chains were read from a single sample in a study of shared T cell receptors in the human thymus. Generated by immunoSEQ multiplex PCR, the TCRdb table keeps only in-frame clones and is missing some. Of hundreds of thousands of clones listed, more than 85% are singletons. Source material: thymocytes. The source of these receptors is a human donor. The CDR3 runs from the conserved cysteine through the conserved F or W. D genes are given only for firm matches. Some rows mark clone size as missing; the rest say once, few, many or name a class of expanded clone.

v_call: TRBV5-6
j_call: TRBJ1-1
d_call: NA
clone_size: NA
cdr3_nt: TGTGCCAGCAGCTTGTCTCCTTCTCCGAGCCTGGGACGGAACACTGAAGCTTTCTTT
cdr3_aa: CASSLSPSPSLGRNTEAFF

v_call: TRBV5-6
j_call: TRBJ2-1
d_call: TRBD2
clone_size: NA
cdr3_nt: TGTGCCAGCAGCTTGTCCTCGCCACAACTAGCGGGAGATTGGGAGCAGTTCTTC
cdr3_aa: CASSLSSPQLAGDWEQFF

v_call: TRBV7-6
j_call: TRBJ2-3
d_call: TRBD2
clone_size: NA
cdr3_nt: TGTGCCAGCAGCTTTTACCCGGGACTAGCGGGAGGGCCGACAGATACGCAGTATTTT
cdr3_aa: CASSFYPGLAGGPTDTQYF

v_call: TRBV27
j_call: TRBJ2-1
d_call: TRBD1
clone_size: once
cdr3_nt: TGTGCCAGCAGCTCCGGGACAGCCACCTACAATGAGCAGTTCTTC
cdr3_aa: CASSSGTATYNEQFF

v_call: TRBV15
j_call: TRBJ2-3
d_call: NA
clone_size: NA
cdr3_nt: TGTGCCACCAGCAGAGACAGGAGGGCGACCACAGATACGCAGTATTTT
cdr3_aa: CATSRDRRATTDTQYF

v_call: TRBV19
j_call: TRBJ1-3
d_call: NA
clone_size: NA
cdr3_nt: TGTGCCAGTAGTACGACATTCTCTGGAAACACCATATATTTT
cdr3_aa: CASSTTFSGNTIYF

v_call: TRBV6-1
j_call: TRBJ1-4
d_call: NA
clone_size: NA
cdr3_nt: TGTGCCAGCAAGTTGGCGCGTCAGAACGGGGAAAAACTGTTTTTT
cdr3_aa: CASKLARQNGEKLFF

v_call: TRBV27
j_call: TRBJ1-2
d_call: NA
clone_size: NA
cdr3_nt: TGTGCCAGCAGTTTTAAGCAGACCAACTATGGCTACACCTTC
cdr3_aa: CASSFKQTNYGYTF

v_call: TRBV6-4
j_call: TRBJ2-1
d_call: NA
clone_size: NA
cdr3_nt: TGTGCCAGCAGTGCTCGGCGGGACCATTCCTACAATGAGCAGTTCTTC
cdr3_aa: CASSARRDHSYNEQFF

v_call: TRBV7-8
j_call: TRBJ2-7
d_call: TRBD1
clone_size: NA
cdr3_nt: TGTGCCAGCAGCCTGGGACAGGGGTTCTCCTACGAGCAGTACTTC
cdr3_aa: CASSLGQGFSYEQYF

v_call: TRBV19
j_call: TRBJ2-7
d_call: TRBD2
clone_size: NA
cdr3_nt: TGTGCCAGTACCCCAGCGGGAGGGCCGTACGAGCAGTACTTC
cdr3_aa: CASTPAGGPYEQYF

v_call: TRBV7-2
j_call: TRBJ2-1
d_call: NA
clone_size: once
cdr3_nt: TGTGCCAGCAGCTTAGAACGCCCCTTGTCCTACAATGAGCAGTTCTTC
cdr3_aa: CASSLERPLSYNEQFF

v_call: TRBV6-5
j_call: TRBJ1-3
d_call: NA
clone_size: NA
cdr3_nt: TGTGCCAGCAGGAATCTCTCTGGAAACACCATATATTTT
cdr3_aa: CASRNLSGNTIYF

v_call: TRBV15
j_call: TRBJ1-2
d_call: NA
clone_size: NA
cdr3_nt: TGTGCCACCAGCACGGGCAGGGTATTGGGGTACACCTTC
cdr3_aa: CATSTGRVLGYTF

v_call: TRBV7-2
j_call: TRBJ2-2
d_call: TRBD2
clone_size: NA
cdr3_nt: TGTGCCAGCAGCTTAGAAATTCCAGCGGGAGGCAACACCGGGGAGCTGTTTTTT
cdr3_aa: CASSLEIPAGGNTGELFF

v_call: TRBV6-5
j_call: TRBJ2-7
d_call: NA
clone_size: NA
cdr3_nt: TGTGCCAGCAGTTACGGGGACGGCTCCTACGAGCAGTACTTC
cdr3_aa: CASSYGDGSYEQYF

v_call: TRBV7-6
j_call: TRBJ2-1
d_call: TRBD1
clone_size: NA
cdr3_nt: TGTGCCAGCAGCTCCCGGACAGGGGACAATGAGCAGTTCTTC
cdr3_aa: CASSSRTGDNEQFF

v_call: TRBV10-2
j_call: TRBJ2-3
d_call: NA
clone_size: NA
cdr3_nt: TGCGCCATCAAAGTCGCAGATACGCAGTATTTT
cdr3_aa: CAIKVADTQYF

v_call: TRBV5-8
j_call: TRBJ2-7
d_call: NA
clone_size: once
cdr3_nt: TGTGCCAGCATACTGGGGCCCCGTACAACCTCCTACGAGCAGTACTTC
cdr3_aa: CASILGPRTTSYEQYF

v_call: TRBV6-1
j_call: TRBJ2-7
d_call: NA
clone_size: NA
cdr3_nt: TGTGCCAGCATCGCCTGGGGGGCTGGCGAGCAGTACTTC
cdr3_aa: CASIAWGAGEQYF

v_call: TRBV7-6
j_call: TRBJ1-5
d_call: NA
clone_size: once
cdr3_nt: NA
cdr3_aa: CASSFGPGTSNQPQHF

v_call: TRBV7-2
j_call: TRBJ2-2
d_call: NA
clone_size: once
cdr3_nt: TGTGCCAGCAGCCCTCTAGCTAGATCAATCCTCCCCGGGGAGCTGTTTTTT
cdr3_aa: CASSPLARSILPGELFF

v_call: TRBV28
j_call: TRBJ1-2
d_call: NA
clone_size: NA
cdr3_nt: TGTGCCAGCAGTTTCAAGGGATCGAGAGGCTACACCTTC
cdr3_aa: CASSFKGSRGYTF

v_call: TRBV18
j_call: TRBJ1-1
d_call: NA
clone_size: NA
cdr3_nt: TGTGCCAGCTCACAGGGAGGAGCTTTCTTT
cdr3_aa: CASSQGGAFF

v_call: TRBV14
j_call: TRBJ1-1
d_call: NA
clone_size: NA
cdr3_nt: TGTGCCAGCAGCCCGGCGGCTCCCACTGAAGCTTTCTTT
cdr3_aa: CASSPAAPTEAFF

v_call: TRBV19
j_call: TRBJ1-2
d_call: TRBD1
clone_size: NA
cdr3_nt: TGTGCCAGTACCATCGGAGGGGGCCCCCCTAACTATGGCTACACCTTC
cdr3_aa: CASTIGGGPPNYGYTF

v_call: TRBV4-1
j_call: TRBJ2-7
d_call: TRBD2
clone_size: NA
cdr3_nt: TGCGCCAGCAGCCCAATAGCGGGAGTCTCCGAGCAGTACTTC
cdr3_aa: CASSPIAGVSEQYF

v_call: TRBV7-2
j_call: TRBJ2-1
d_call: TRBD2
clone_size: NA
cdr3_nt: TGTGCCAGCAGCTTGCCTACTAGCGGGAGGCGGGTTGGGAATGAGCAGTTCTTC
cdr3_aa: CASSLPTSGRRVGNEQFF